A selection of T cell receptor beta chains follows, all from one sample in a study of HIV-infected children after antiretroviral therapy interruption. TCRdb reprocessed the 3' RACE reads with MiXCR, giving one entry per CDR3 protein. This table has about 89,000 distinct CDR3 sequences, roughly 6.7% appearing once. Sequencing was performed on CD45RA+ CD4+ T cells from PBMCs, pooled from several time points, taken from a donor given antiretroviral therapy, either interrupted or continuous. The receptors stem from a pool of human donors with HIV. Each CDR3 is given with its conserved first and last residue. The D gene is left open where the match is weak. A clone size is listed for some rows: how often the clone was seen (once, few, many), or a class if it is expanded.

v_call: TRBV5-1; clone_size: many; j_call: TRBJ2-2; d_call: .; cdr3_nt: TGCGCCAGCAGCTTGAGCAGCAACACCGGGGAGCTGTTTTTT; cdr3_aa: CASSLSSNTGELFF
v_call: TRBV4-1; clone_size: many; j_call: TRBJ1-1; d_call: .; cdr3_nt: TGCGCCAGCAGCCTTCAATGGGAAGCGGGCGAAGCTTTCTTT; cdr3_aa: CASSLQWEAGEAFF
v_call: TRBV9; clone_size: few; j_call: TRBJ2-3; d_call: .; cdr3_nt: TGTGCCAGCAGCGCCAAGACTAGTTGGGGCTTAGATACGCAGTATTTT; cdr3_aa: CASSAKTSWGLDTQYF
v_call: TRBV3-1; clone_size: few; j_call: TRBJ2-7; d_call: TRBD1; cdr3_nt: TGTGCCAGCAGCCAAGAATGGGACAGCTTCTCCGAGCAGTACTTC; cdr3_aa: CASSQEWDSFSEQYF
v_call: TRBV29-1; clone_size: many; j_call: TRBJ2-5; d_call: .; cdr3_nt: TGCAGCGTTGGGCGACACGAGGGAGAGACCCAGTACTTC; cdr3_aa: CSVGRHEGETQYF
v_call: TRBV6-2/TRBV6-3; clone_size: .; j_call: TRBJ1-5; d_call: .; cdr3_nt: TGTGCCAGCAGTTACTCTCGGGGGGGGATCAATCAGCCCCAGCATTTT; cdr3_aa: CASSYSRGGINQPQHF
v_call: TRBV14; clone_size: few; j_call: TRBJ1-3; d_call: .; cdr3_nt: TGTGCCAGCAGCCTCATGGGTGGAACCAGGGGAAACACCATATATTTT; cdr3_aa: CASSLMGGTRGNTIYF
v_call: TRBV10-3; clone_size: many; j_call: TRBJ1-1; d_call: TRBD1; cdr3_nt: TGTGCCATCAGCCCCGACAGGGCGAACACTGAAGCTTTCTTT; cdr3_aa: CAISPDRANTEAFF
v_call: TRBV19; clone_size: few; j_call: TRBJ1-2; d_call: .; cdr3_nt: TGTGCCAGTAGTATACGGGGGACGGACTATGGCTACACCTTC; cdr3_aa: CASSIRGTDYGYTF
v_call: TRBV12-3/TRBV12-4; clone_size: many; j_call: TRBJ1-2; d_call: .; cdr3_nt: TGTGCCAGCAGTTGGCGGAAGACCTATGGCTACACCTTC; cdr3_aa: CASSWRKTYGYTF
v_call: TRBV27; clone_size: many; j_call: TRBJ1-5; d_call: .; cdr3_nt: TGTGCCAGCAGTTCTTTCGGGGCAAATCAGCCCCAGCATTTT; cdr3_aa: CASSSFGANQPQHF
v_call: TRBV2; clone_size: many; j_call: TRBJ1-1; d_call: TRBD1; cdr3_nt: TGTGCCAGCAGTTTTATCGTGTCAGGGGGGACTGAAGCTTTCTTT; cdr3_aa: CASSFIVSGGTEAFF
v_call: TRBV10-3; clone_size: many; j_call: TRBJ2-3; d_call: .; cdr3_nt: TGTGCCATCAGTGTAAACCCCAGCGGAGGCACAGATACGCAGTATTTT; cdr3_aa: CAISVNPSGGTDTQYF
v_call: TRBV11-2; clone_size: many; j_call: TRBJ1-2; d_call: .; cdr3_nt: TGTGCCAGCAGCACCCCCGGGACATCCATCGGAAATGGCTACACCTTC; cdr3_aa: CASSTPGTSIGNGYTF
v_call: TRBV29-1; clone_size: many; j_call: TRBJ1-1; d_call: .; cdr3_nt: TGCAGCGTTGAATATAGCAGTAACACTGAAGCTTTCTTT; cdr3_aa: CSVEYSSNTEAFF
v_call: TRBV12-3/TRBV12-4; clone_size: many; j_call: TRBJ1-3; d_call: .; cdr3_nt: TGTGCCAGCAACAACCGGAACTCTGGAAACACCATATATTTT; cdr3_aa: CASNNRNSGNTIYF
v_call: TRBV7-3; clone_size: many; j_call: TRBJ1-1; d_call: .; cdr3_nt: TGTGCCAGCAGCCTAACCGGGACCTCTGTCACTGAAGCTTTCTTT; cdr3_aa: CASSLTGTSVTEAFF
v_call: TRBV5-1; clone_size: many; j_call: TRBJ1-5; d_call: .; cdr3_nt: TGCGCCAGCAGTTTGCGCACAGGGACTCAGCCCCAGCATTTT; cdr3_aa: CASSLRTGTQPQHF
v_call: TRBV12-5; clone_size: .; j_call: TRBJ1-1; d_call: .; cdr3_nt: TGTGCTAGTGGTTTGGGGGTTGGGGGTGGGACCACTGAAGCTTTCTTT; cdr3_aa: CASGLGVGGGTTEAFF
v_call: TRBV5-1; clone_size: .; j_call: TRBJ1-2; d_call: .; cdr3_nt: TGCGCCAGCAGCTTGGGGCAGGGCCCCTATGGCTACACCTTC; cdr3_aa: CASSLGQGPYGYTF
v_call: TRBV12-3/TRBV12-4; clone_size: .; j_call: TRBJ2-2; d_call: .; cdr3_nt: TGTGCCAGCAGTTTAAGGGGTAGAAGGACACTCCGGGGCACCGGGGAGCTGTTTTTT; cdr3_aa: CASSLRGRRTLRGTGELFF
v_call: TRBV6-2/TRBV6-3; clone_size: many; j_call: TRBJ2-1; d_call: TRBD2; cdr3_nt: TGTGCCAGCAGTCGGGCTTCTCTAGCGGGAGTTGTGAATGAGCAGTTCTTC; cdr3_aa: CASSRASLAGVVNEQFF
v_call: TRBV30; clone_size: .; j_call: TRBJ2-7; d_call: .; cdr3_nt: TGTGCCTGGAGTCGTTACAGACACGAGCAGTACTTC; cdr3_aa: CAWSRYRHEQYF
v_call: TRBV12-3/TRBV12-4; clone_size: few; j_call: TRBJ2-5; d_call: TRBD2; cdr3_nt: TGTGCCAGCAGCTTCGGACTAGCGGAGACCCAGTACTTC; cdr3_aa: CASSFGLAETQYF
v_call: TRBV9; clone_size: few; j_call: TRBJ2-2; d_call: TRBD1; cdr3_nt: TGTGCCAGCAGCGTAGGGGGCAGGGGGCGCAACACCGGGGAGCTGTTTTTT; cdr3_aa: CASSVGGRGRNTGELFF
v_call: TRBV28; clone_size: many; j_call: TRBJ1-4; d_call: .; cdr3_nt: TGTGCCAGCAGTTCTAATGAAAAACTGTTTTTT; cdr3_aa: CASSSNEKLFF
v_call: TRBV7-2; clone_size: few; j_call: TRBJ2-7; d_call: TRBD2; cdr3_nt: TGTGCCAGCAGCTTAGACGGGGGGATCTACGAGCAGTACTTC; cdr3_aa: CASSLDGGIYEQYF
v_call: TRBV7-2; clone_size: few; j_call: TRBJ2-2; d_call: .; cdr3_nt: TGTGCCAGCAGCTCCTATAACAGGGCAAACACCGGGGAGCTGTTTTTT; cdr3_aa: CASSSYNRANTGELFF
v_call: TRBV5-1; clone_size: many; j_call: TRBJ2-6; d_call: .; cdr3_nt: TGCGCCAGCAGCCTCGCATACCCTCTCTCTGGGGCCAACGTCCTGACTTTC; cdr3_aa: CASSLAYPLSGANVLTF
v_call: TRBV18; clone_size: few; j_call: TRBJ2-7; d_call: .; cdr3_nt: TGTGCCAGCCGGGGCGGCGGATCCTCCTACGAGCAGTACTTC; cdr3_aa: CASRGGGSSYEQYF
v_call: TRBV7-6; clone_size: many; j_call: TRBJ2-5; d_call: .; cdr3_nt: TGTGCCAGCAGCTTGGGCCCATTCCTGGAGACCCAGTACTTC; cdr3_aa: CASSLGPFLETQYF
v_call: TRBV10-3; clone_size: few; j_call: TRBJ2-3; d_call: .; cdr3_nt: TGTGCCATCACGGGGCTCGCCACAGATACGCAGTATTTT; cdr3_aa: CAITGLATDTQYF
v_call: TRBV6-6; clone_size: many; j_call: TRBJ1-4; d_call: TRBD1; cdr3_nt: TGTGCCAGCACCACGGGACAGGGCGCGGCTAATGAAAAACTGTTTTTT; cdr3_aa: CASTTGQGAANEKLFF
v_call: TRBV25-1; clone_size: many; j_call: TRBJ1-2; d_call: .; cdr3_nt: TGTGCCAGCAGCGACGGTGAAGCTAACTATGGCTACACCTTC; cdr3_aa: CASSDGEANYGYTF
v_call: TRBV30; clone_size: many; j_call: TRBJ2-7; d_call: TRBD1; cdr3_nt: TGTGCCTGGAGTGCGCGACAGGGGCCCTACGAGCAGTACTTC; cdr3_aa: CAWSARQGPYEQYF
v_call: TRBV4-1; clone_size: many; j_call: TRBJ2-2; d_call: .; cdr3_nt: TGCGCCAGCAGCCAAGTGCAAGGACACTTCACCGGGGAGCTGTTTTTT; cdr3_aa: CASSQVQGHFTGELFF
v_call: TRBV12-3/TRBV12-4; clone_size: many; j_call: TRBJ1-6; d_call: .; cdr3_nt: TGTGCCAGCAGTTTCGTCCGGGGGGGCGATTCACCCCTCCACTTT; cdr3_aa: CASSFVRGGDSPLHF
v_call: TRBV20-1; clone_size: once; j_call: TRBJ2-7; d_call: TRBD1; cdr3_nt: TGCAGTGCTCTCCGGGACAGGGACTACGAGCAGTACTTC; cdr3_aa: CSALRDRDYEQYF
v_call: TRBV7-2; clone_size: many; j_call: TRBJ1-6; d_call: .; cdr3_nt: TGTGCCAGCAGCTCCCGGGGAGGGAGCTCCTATAATTCACCCCTCCACTTT; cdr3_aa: CASSSRGGSSYNSPLHF
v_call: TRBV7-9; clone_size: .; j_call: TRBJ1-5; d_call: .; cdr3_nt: TGTGCCAGCAGCTTAATGTCGCCAGGGAACAATCAGCCCCAGCATTTT; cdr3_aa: CASSLMSPGNNQPQHF
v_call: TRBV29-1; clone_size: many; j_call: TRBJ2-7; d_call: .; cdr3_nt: TGCAGCGTTGAGGTGGGATACGAGCAGTACTTC; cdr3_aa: CSVEVGYEQYF
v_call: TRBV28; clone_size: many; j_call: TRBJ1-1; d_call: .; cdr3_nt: TGTGCCAGCAGTTTATCACCAGGGAACACTGAAGCTTTCTTT; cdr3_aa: CASSLSPGNTEAFF
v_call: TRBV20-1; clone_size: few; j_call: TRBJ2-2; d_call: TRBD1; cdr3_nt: TGCAGTGTTGTAGGAGCATGGGGACAGTCGAACACCGGGGAGCTGTTTTTT; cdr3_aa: CSVVGAWGQSNTGELFF
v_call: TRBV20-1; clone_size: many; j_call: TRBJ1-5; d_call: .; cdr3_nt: TGCAGTGCTAGAGGTACAGGGACCAATCAGCCCCAGCATTTT; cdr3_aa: CSARGTGTNQPQHF
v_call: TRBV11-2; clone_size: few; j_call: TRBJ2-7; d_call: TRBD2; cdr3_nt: TGTGCCAGCAGCTTTAGGACTAGTGGCCACGAGCAGTACTTC; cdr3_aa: CASSFRTSGHEQYF